This T cell receptor beta chain was identified during a study of sequential checkpoint blockade in melanoma. The treatment: randomized to nivolumab then ipilimumab (arm A) or the reverse (arm B). No patient had prior DNA-damaging chemotherapy. From thawed PBMCs, live CD3+CD8+ cells negative for CD19 and CD56 were sorted. Germline V gene sequence: CDR1 LNHDA, CDR2 SQIVND (reference sequence). The CDR3 extends over 16 amino acids. Trimming shortened V by 3 bases and J by 2 bases, and 13 bases separated the two germline ends. Libraries were prepared by immunoSEQ multiplex PCR; TCRdb keeps only in-frame clonotypes and omits some of them. The sample lists under 45,000 clones, 80% to 90% occurring once.

This chain uses TRBV19 with TRBJ2-2; D possibly corresponds to TRBD1 (6 bases). This sequence originates from a human donor with melanoma. The sequences come from CD8+ T cells sorted from blood (inferred from file names), collected from a patient given nivolumab and ipilimumab in sequence. Here the CDR3 DNA reads TGTGCCAGTAGTATGGCGGACAGAGCTAACACCGGGGAGCTGTTTTTT. Translation gives CASSMADRANTGELFF.